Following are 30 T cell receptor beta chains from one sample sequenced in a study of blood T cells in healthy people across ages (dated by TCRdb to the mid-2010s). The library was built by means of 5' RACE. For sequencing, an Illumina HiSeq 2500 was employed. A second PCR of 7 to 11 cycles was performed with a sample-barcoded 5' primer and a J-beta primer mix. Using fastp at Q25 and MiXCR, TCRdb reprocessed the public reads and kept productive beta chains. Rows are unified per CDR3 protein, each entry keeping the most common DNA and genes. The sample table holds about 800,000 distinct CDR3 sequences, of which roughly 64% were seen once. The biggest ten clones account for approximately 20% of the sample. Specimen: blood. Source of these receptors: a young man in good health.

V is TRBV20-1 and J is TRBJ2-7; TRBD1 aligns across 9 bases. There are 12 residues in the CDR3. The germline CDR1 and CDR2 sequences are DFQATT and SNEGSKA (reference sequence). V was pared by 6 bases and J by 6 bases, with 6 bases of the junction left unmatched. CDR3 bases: TGCAGTGCCACCGACAGGGGGGGCGAGCAGTACTTC. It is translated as CSATDRGGEQYF.

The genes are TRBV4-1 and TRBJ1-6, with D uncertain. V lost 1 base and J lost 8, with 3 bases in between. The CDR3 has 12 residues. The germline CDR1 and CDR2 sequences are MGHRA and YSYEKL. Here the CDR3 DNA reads TGCGCCAGCAGCCAAGTATATTCACCCCTCCACTTT. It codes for CASSQVYSPLHF.

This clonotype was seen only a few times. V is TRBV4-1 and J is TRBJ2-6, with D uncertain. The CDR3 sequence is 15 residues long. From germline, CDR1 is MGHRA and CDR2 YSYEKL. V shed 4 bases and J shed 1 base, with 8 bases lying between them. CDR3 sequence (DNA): TGCGCCAGCAGCCCTGAGTGGTCTGGGGCCAACGTCCTGACTTTC. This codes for CASSPEWSGANVLTF.

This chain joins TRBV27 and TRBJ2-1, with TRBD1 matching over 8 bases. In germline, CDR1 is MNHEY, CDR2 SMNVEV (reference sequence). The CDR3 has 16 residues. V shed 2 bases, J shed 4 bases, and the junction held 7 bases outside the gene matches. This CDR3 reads CASSLVGQGAYNEQFF. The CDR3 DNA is TGTGCCAGCAGTTTAGTTGGGCAGGGGGCTTACAATGAGCAGTTCTTC.

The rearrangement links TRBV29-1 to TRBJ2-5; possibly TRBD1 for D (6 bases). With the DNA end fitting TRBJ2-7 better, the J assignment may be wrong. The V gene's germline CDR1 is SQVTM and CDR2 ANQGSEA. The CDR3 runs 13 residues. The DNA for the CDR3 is TGCAGCGCGTTGACAGGAAGAAACTACGAGCAGTACTTC. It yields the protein CSALTGRNYEQYF.

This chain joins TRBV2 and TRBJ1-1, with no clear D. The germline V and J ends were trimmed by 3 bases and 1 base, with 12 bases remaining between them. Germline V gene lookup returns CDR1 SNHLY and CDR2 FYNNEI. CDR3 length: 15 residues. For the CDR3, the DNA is TGTGCCAGCAGTGACCCACCCCAGTCGAACACTGAAGCTTTCTTT. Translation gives CASSDPPQSNTEAFF.

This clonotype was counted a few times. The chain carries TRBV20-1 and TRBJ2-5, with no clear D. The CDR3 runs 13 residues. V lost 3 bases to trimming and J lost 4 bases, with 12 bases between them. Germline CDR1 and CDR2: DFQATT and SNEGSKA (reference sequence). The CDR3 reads CSARVGNGETQYF. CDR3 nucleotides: TGCAGTGCTAGGGTGGGAAATGGAGAGACCCAGTACTTC.

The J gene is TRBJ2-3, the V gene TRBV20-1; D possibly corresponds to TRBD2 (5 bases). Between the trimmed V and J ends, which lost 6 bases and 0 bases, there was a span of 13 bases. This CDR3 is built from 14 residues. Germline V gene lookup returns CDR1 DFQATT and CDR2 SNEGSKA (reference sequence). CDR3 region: CSAPDYTSTDTQYF. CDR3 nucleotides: TGCAGTGCCCCCGACTATACTAGCACAGATACGCAGTATTTT.

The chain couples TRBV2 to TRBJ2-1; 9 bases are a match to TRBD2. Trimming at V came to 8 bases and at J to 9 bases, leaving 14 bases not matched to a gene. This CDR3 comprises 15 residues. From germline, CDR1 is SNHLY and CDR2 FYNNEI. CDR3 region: CASSGGRGGRPEQFF. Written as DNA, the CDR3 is TGTGCCAGCTCTGGTGGGCGGGGGGGCCGCCCTGAGCAGTTCTTC.

The CDR3 DNA reads TGCAGTGCTAGTTTCTATTCTAGCACAGATACGCAGTATTTT. This sequence encodes CSASFYSSTDTQYF. The chain recombines TRBV20-1 with TRBJ2-3; D remains unclear. The CDR3 runs to 14 residues. V was trimmed by 3 bases and J by 0 bases, leaving 10 bases between them. Per germline, CDR1 DFQATT and CDR2 SNEGSKA (reference sequence).

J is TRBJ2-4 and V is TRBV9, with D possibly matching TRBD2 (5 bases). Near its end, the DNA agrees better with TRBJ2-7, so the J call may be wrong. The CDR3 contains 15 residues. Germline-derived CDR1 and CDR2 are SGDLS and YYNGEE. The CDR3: CASSADDGGRYEQYF. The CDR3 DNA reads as TGTGCCAGCAGCGCCGATGACGGAGGTCGGTACGAGCAGTACTTC.

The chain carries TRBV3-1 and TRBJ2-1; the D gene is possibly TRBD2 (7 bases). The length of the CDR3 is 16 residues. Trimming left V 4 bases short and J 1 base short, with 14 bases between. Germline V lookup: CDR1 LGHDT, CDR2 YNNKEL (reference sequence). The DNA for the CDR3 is TGTGCCAGCAGCCCCCGGAGGGGGGGGTCCTACAATGAGCAGTTCTTC. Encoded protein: CASSPRRGGSYNEQFF.

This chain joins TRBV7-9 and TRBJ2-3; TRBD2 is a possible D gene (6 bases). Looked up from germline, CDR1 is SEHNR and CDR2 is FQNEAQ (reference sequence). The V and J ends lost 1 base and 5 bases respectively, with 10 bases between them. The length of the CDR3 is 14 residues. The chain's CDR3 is CASSLVGSGDTQYF. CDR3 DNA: TGTGCCAGCAGCTTAGTAGGTAGCGGAGATACGCAGTATTTT.

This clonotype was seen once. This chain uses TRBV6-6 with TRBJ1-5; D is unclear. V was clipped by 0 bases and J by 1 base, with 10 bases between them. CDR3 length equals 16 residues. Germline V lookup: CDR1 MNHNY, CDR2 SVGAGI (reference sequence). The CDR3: CASSYSTAESNQPQHF. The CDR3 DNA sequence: TGTGCCAGCAGTTACTCCACGGCGGAGAGCAATCAGCCCCAGCATTTT.

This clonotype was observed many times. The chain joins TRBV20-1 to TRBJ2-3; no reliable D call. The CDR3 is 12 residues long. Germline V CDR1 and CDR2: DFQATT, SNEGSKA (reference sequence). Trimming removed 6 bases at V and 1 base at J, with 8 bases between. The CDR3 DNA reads TGCAGTGCCGACATACGCACAGATACGCAGTATTTT. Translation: CSADIRTDTQYF.

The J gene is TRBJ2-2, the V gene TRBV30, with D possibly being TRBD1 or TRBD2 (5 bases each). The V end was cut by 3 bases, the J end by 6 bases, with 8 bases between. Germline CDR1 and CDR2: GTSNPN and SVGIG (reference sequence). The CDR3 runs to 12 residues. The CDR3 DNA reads TGTGCCTGGAGGGGGACCGCCGGGGAGCTGTTTTTT. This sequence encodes CAWRGTAGELFF.

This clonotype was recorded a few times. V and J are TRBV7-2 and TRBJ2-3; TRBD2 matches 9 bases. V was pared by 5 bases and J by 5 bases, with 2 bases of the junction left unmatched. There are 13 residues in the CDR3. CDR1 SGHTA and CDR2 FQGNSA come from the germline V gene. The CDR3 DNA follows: TGTGCCAGCAGCAAAGCGGGGGGAGATACGCAGTATTTT. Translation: CASSKAGGDTQYF. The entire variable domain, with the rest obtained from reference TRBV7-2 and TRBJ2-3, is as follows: GAGVSQSPSNKVTEKGKDVELRCDPISGHTALYWYRQSLGQGLEFLIYFQGNSAPDKSGLPSDRFSAERTGGSVSTLTIQRTQQEDSAVYLCASSKAGGDTQYFGPGTRLTVL.

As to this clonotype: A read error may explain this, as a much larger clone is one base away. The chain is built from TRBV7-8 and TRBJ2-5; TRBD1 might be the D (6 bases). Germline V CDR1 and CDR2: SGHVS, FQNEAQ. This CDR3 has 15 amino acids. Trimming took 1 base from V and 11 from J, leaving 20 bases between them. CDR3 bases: TGTGCCAGCAGCTTAGGTCAGGGGTACTACAATGAGCAGTACTTC. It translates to CASSLGQGYYNEQYF.

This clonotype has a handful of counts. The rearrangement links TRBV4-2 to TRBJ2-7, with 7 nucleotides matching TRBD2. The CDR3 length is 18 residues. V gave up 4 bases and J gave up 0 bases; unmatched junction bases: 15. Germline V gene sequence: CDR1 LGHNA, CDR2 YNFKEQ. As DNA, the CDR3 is TGTGCCAGCAGCCCCCGGTCTGGGTCGGGAGGAAACTCCTACGAGCAGTACTTC. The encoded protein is CASSPRSGSGGNSYEQYF.

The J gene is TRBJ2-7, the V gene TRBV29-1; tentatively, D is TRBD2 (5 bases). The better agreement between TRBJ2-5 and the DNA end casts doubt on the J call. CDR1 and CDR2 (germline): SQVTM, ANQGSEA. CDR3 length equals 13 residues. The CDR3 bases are TGCAGCGTTGGGCAAGGGTCGGGGGAGACCCAGTACTTC. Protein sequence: CSVGQGSGETQYF.

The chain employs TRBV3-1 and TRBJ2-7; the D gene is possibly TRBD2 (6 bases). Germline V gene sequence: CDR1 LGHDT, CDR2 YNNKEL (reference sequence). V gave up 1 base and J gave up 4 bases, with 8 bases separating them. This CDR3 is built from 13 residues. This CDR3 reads CASSQGTIYEQYF. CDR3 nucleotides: TGTGCCAGCAGCCAAGGGACTATATACGAGCAGTACTTC.

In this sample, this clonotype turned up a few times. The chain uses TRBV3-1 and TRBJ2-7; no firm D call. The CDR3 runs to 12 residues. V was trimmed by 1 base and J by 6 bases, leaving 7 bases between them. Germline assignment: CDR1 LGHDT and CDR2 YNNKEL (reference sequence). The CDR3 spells CASSQVRGEQYF. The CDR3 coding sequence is TGTGCCAGCAGCCAAGTTCGTGGCGAGCAGTACTTC.

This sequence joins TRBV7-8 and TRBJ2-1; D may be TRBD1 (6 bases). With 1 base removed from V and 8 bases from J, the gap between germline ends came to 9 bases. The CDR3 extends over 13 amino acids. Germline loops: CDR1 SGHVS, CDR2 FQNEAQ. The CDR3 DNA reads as TGTGCCAGCAGCTTAGTACAGGGCTATGAGCAGTTCTTC. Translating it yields CASSLVQGYEQFF.

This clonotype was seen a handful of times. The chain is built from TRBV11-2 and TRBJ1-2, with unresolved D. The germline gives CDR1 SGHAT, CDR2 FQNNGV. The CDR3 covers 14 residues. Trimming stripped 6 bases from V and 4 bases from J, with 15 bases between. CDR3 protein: CASSSTAAAYGYTF. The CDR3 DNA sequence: TGTGCCAGCAGTTCGACCGCGGCGGCCTATGGCTACACCTTC.

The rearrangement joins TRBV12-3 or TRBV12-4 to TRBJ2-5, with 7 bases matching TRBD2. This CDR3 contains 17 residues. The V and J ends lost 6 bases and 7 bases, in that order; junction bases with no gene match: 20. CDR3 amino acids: CASSLVGERGRRWTQYF. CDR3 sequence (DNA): TGTGCCAGCAGCCTCGTCGGGGAGCGGGGACGAAGATGGACCCAGTACTTC.

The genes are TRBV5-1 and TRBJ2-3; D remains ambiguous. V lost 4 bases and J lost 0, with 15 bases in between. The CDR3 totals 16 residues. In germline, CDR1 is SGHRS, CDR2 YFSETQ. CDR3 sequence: CASSALGSASTDTQYF. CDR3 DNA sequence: TGCGCCAGCAGCGCCCTGGGCAGTGCTAGCACAGATACGCAGTATTTT.

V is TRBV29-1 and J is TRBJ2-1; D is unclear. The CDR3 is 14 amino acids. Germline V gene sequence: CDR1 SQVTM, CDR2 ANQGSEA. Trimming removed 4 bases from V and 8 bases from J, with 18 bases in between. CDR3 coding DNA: TGCAGCGTTGTTGGGTTAGGGTTTGACGATGAGCAGTTCTTC. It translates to CSVVGLGFDDEQFF.

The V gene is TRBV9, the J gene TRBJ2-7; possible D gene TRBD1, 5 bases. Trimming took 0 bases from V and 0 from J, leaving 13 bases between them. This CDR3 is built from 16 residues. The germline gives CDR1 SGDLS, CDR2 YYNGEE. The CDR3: CASSVGAGRDSYEQYF. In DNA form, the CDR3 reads TGTGCCAGCAGCGTAGGAGCAGGGCGAGACTCCTACGAGCAGTACTTC. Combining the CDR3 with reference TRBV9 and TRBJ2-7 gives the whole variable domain DSGVTQTPKHLITATGQRVTLRCSPRSGDLSVYWYQQSLDQGLQFLIQYYNGEERAKGNILERFSAQQFPDLHSELNLSSLELGDSALYFCASSVGAGRDSYEQYFGPGTRLTVT.

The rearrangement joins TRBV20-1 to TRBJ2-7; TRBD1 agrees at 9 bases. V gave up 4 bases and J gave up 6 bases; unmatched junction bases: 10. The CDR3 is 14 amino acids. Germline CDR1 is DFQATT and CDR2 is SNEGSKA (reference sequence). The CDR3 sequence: CSATGTGRDVEQYF. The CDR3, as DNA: TGCAGTGCTACCGGGACAGGGCGCGATGTCGAGCAGTACTTC.

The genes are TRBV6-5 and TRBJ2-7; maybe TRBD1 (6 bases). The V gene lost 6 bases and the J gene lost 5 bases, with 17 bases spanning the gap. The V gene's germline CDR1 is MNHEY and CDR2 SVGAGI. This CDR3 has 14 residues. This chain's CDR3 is CASSPGVGINEQYF. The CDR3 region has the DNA TGTGCCAGCAGCCCAGGGGTTGGTATAAACGAGCAGTACTTC.